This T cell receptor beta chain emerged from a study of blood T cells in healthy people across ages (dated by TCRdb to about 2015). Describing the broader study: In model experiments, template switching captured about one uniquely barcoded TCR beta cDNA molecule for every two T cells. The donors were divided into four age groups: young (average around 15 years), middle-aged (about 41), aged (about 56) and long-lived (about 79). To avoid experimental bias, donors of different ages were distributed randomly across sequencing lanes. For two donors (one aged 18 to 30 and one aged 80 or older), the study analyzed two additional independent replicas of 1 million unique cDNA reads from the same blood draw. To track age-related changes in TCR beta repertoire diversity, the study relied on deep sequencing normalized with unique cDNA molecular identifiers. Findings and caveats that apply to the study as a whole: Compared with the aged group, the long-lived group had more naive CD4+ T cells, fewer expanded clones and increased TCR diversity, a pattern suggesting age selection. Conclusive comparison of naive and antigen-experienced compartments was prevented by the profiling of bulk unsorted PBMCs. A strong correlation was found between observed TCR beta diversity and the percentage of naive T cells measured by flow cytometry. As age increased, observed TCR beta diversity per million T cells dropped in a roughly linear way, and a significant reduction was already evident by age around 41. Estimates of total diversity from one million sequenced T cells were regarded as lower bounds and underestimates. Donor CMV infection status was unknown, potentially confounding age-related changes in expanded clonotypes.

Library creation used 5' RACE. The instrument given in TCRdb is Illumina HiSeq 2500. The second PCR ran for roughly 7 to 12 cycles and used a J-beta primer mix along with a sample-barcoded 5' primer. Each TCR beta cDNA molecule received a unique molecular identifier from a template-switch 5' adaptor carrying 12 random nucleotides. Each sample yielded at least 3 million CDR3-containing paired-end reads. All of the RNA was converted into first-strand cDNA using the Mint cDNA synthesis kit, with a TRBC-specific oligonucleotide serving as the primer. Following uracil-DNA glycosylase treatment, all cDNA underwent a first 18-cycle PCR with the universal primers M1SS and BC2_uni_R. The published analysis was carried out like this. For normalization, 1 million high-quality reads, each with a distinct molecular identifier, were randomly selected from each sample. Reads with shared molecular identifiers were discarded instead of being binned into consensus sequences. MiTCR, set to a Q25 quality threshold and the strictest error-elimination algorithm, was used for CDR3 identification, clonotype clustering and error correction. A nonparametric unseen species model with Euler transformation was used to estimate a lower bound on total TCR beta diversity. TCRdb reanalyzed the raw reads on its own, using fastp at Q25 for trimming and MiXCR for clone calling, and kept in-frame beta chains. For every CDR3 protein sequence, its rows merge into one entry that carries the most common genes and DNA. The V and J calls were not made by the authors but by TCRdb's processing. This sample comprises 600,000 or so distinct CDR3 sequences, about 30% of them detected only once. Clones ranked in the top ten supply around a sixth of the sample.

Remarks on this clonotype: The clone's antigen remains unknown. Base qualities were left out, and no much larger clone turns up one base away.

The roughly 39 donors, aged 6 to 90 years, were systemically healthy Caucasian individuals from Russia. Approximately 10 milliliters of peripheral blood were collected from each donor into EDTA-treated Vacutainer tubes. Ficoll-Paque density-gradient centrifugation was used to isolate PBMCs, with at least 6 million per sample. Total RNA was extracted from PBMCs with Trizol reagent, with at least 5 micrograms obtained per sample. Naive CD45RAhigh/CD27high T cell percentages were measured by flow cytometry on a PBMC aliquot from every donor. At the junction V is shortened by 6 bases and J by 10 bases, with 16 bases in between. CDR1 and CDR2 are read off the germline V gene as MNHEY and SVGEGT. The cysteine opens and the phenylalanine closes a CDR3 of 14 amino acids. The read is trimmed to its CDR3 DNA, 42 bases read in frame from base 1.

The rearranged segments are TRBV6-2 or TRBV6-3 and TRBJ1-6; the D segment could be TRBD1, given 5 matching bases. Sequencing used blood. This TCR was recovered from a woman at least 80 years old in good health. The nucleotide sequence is TGTGCCAGCAGGTACGCAGGGAAAGGATCACCCCTCCACTTT. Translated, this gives CASRYAGKGSPLHF.